Listed here are 24 T cell receptor beta chains from one sample, sequenced in a study of cytomegalovirus exposure and HLA in healthy donors (dated by TCRdb to 2015 to 2018). Libraries were constructed by the immunoSEQ multiplex PCR assay. For the multiplex PCR, a mixture combining 60 forward primers for TCR Vbeta segments and 13 reverse primers for TCR Jbeta segments was used. TCRdb retrieved this table from immuneACCESS and kept in-frame rearrangements only. Not all clones are present; in checked studies, unresolved V genes account for under half, and no reason is known for the remainder. Within this sample are roughly 99,000 clones, with approximately 84% of them counted one time only. Of the sample, 2% to 2.5% is held by the ten largest clones. The sequencing sample was made of PBMCs. The receptors here all came from a young man in good health and CMV-seronegative.

In its sample, this clone was seen once. The J gene is TRBJ2-7, the V gene TRBV27; a weak D match, TRBD2 (6 bases). Germline CDR1 reads MNHEY; CDR2 reads SMNVEV (reference sequence). The CDR3 runs to 14 residues. Trimming removed 6 bases at V and 4 bases at J, with 16 bases between. The CDR3 DNA follows: TGTGCCAGCAGCCCCCGGGGGTGGGAGTACGAGCAGTACTTC. This gives the protein CASSPRGWEYEQYF.

The rearrangement links TRBV6-1 to TRBJ1-5, with 9 bases fitting TRBD1. This CDR3 is built from 15 residues. With V trimmed by 2 bases and J by 5 bases, 4 bases remained unmatched. Germline V CDR1 and CDR2: MNHNS, SASEGT. Here the CDR3 reads CASSERYRGHQPQHF. The CDR3 region has the DNA TGTGCCAGCAGTGAAAGGTACAGGGGGCATCAGCCCCAGCATTTT.

This chain joins TRBV27 and TRBJ1-2; tentatively, D is TRBD1 (5 bases). Germline V CDR1 and CDR2: MNHEY, SMNVEV (reference sequence). The CDR3 is 13 residues long. V was trimmed by 4 bases and J by 4 bases, leaving 10 bases between them. The CDR3 is CASSYQGAYGYTF. The CDR3 coding sequence is TGTGCCAGCAGTTACCAGGGTGCCTATGGCTACACCTTC.

V usage is TRBV5-6 and J usage is TRBJ2-3; D call uncertain. This CDR3 is built from 16 residues. V was shortened by 3 bases and J by 0 bases, with 14 bases between the two germline ends. Germline V gene sequence: CDR1 SGHDT, CDR2 YYEEEE. CDR3 protein: CASSSRQVYSTDTQYF. Here the CDR3 DNA reads TGTGCCAGCAGCTCAAGACAAGTCTATAGCACAGATACGCAGTATTTT.

This clone has just a few counts. The chain recombines TRBV5-1 with TRBJ1-2; D may be TRBD1 (5 bases). Germline CDR1 and CDR2: SGHRS and YFSETQ. The V and J ends lost 3 bases and 7 bases respectively, with 7 bases between them. The CDR3 consists of 11 residues. The CDR3 sequence: CASSSGGGYTF. CDR3 nucleotides: TGCGCCAGCAGCTCCGGGGGTGGCTACACCTTC. The whole variable domain, filled in from reference TRBV5-1 and TRBJ1-2, reads KAGVTQTPRYLIKTRGQQVTLSCSPISGHRSVSWYQQTPGQGLQFLFEYFSETQRNKGNFPGRFSGRQFSNSRSEMNVSTLELGDSALYLCASSSGGGYTFGSGTRLTVV.

J is TRBJ2-2 and V is TRBV11-2; 7 positions agree with TRBD1. Losses at the gene ends were 1 base for V and 3 bases for J; bases not matched to a gene: 2. CDR1 is SGHAT and CDR2 is FQNNGV in the germline V gene. This CDR3 contains 15 residues. CDR3 coding DNA: TGTGCCAGCAGCTTAGGGGACAGTTACACCGGGGAGCTGTTTTTT. It translates to CASSLGDSYTGELFF.

The chain employs TRBV20-1 and TRBJ2-1; no firm D call. CDR1 is DFQATT and CDR2 is SNEGSKA in the germline V gene (reference sequence). The CDR3 runs 11 residues. Trimming shortened V by 2 bases and J by 6 bases, and 5 bases separated the two germline ends. The CDR3: CSARPVNEQFF. The DNA of the CDR3 is TGCAGTGCTAGACCCGTCAATGAGCAGTTCTTC.

This chain links TRBV29-1 with TRBJ1-4; 12 bases agree with TRBD1. The junction had 6 bases not matched to a gene; V was cut back by 5 bases and J by 11 bases. CDR1 SQVTM and CDR2 ANQGSEA come from the germline V gene. This CDR3 spans 13 amino acids. The CDR3 region has the DNA TGCAGCGTTCAATTTGGGACAGGGGGCAAACTGTTTTTT. Residues: CSVQFGTGGKLFF.

A note on this clone: Sequence at one end of the junction differs from germline and may be a read error. This chain links TRBV4-1 with TRBJ2-1, with D maybe TRBD1 (6 bases). CDR1 MGHRA and CDR2 YSYEKL come from the germline V gene. The CDR3 has 13 residues. CDR3: CASSHPGTRDTLF. CDR3 DNA: TGCGCCAGCAGCCACCCCGGGACCCGGGACACCCTCTTC.

V gene TRBV11-3 combines with J gene TRBJ2-2; D may be TRBD1 (6 bases). Germline V lookup: CDR1 SGHNT, CDR2 YENEEA. The length of the CDR3 is 14 residues. Trimming pared 5 bases from V and 4 bases from J, leaving 11 bases between. CDR3 sequence (DNA): TGTGCCAGCAGCCAAGGACAGACCACCGGGGAGCTGTTTTTT. Protein product: CASSQGQTTGELFF.

V and J are TRBV27 and TRBJ1-1; D might be TRBD1 (5 bases). Germline loops: CDR1 MNHEY, CDR2 SMNVEV (reference sequence). There are 12 residues in the CDR3. V shed 5 bases and J shed 7 bases, with 11 bases lying between them. Here the CDR3 DNA reads TGTGCCAGCAGTGAATGGGGCGGTGAAGCTTTCTTT. This encodes CASSEWGGEAFF.

This sequence joins TRBV6-5 and TRBJ2-5, with 7 bases identical to TRBD2. The DNA end is more similar to TRBJ2-7, so the J call may be wrong. This CDR3 comprises 14 residues. CDR1 and CDR2 from the germline V gene are MNHEY and SVGAGI. CDR3 sequence (DNA): TGTGCCAGCAGGCAATTGGGAGGGGATTACGAGCAGTACTTC. Its translation: CASRQLGGDYEQYF.

This chain joins TRBV28 and TRBJ2-2, with TRBD2 as a possible D gene (5 bases). Germline V gene data show CDR1 as MDHEN and CDR2 as SYDVKM. V dropped 5 bases and J dropped 9 bases, with 16 bases sitting between them. CDR3 length equals 14 residues. The chain's CDR3 is CASSIRATGRELFF. The CDR3 nucleotides are TGTGCCAGCAGTATCCGGGCCACCGGGAGGGAGCTGTTTTTT.

This clone was counted between two and nine times. This chain joins TRBV6-1 and TRBJ2-7, with a weak D call TRBD1 (5 bases). The germline V gene has CDR1 MNHNS and CDR2 SASEGT. V lost 10 bases and J lost 0, with 16 bases in between. The CDR3 sequence is 14 residues long. CDR3 sequence (DNA): TGTGCCACAGGGAAGGTGGACGGCTCCTACGAGCAGTACTTC. Its protein is CATGKVDGSYEQYF.

CDR3 bases: TGCGCCAGCCGACAGGGGATGAACAACTATGGCTACACCTTC. Translating gives CASRQGMNNYGYTF. The rearrangement joins TRBV5-1 to TRBJ1-2, with 8 bases fitting TRBD1. This CDR3 spans 14 amino acids. After removal of 7 bases from V and 2 bases from J, the junction contained 7 bases not matched to a gene. Germline loops: CDR1 SGHRS, CDR2 YFSETQ.

The genes are TRBV7-3 and TRBJ2-7, with D possibly being TRBD1 (5 bases). Trimming took 0 bases from V and 5 from J, leaving 14 bases between them. The CDR3 length is 15 residues. Germline CDR1 is SGHTA and CDR2 is FQGTGA. The CDR3 DNA follows: TGTGCCAGCAGCTTAACGGCAGGGTTGGTTGACGAGCAGTACTTC. Its translation is CASSLTAGLVDEQYF.

V gene TRBV6-1 combines with J gene TRBJ1-1; possibly TRBD1 for D (5 bases). From germline, CDR1 is MNHNS and CDR2 SASEGT. The CDR3 is 13 amino acids. V was clipped by 6 bases and J by 5 bases, with 13 bases between them. CDR3 nucleotide sequence: TGTGCCAGCAGGCCAATTGGGGCTACTGAAGCTTTCTTT. Translation gives CASRPIGATEAFF.

This clone has just a few counts. The chain is built from TRBV4-1 and TRBJ2-7; TRBD2 matches 7 bases. CDR1 MGHRA and CDR2 YSYEKL come from the germline V gene. This CDR3 has 14 residues. The ends lost 3 bases at V and 0 bases at J; junction bases unmatched: 2. CDR3 in amino acids: CASSHAGVSYEQYF. The CDR3 coding sequence is TGCGCCAGCAGCCATGCGGGGGTCTCCTACGAGCAGTACTTC.

This clone was picked up one time. V usage is TRBV5-4 and J usage is TRBJ2-2; 13 bases are shared with TRBD2. V was clipped by 4 bases and J by 4 bases; unmatched bases: 10. The CDR3 is 18 residues long. Germline V lookup: CDR1 SGHNT, CDR2 YYREEE (reference sequence). This chain's CDR3 is CASSLGATSGRSTGELFF. CDR3 bases: TGTGCCAGCAGCCTCGGGGCGACTAGCGGGAGGAGCACCGGGGAGCTGTTTTTT.

The V call is TRBV19, the J call TRBJ2-3; 9 bases match TRBD2. Looked up from germline, CDR1 is LNHDA and CDR2 is SQIVND (reference sequence). CDR3 length: 14 residues. V shed 5 bases, J shed 4 bases, and the junction held 4 bases outside the gene matches. This CDR3 is CASSSGLASDTQYF. CDR3 DNA sequence: TGTGCCAGTAGTTCGGGACTAGCATCAGATACGCAGTATTTT.

The chain links TRBV11-2 to TRBJ2-7; the match to TRBD1 covers 9 bases. Germline V CDR1 and CDR2: SGHAT, FQNNGV. The CDR3 is made up of 15 amino acids. The J segment lost 2 bases and the V segment lost 4 bases, leaving 6 bases of the junction unmatched. The CDR3 spells CASSSTGQGPYEQYF. As DNA, the CDR3 is TGTGCCAGCAGCTCCACGGGACAGGGACCCTACGAGCAGTACTTC.

CDR3 protein: CAFTGHHEQYF. CDR3 nucleotides: TGTGCCTTCACAGGGCACCACGAGCAGTACTTC. V is TRBV30 and J is TRBJ2-7, with D perhaps TRBD1 (6 bases). The CDR3 consists of 11 residues. The V and J ends lost 7 bases and 5 bases respectively, with 12 bases between them. In germline, CDR1 is GTSNPN, CDR2 SVGIG (reference sequence).

The CDR3 coding sequence is TGCGCCAGCAGCCAGGCCTCAGGAAATTCACCCCTCCACTTT. Amino acids: CASSQASGNSPLHF. The genes are TRBV4-1 and TRBJ1-6; D unresolved. Per the germline V gene, CDR1 is MGHRA and CDR2 is YSYEKL. CDR3 length equals 14 residues. The V gene lost 3 bases and the J gene lost 7 bases, with 10 bases spanning the gap.

V is TRBV2 and J is TRBJ1-6; D gene unclear. V lost 7 bases and J 0 bases, leaving 16 bases between the germline ends. Germline CDR1 SNHLY, CDR2 FYNNEI. The CDR3 loop spans 17 amino acids. CDR3 residues: CASIDGTWSSYNSPLHF. The CDR3 DNA follows: TGTGCCAGCATCGACGGAACCTGGAGCTCCTATAATTCACCCCTCCACTTT. The full variable domain, completed using reference TRBV2 and TRBJ1-6, is EPEVTQTPSHQVTQMGQEVILRCVPISNHLYFYWYRQILGQKVEFLVSFYNNEISEKSEIFDDQFSVERPDGSNFTLKIRSTKLEDSAMYFCASIDGTWSSYNSPLHFGNGTRLTVT.